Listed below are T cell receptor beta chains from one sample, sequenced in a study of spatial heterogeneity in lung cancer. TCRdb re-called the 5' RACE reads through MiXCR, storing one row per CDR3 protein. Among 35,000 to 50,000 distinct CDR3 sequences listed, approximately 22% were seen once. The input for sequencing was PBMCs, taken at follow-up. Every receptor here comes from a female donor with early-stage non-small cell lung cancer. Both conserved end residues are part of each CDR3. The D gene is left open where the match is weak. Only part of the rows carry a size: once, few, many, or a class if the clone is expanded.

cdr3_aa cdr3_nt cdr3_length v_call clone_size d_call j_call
CASSYSYSSGANVLTF TGTGCCAGCAGTTACTCGTATAGCTCTGGGGCCAACGTCCTGACTTTC 16 TRBV6-5 many NA TRBJ2-6
CASSLAQQYDGYTF TGTGCCAGCAGCTTAGCGCAACAGTACGATGGCTACACCTTC 14 TRBV7-9 many NA TRBJ1-2
CASSLFLGSGELFF TGTGCTAGCAGCTTATTTTTGGGGTCCGGGGAGCTGTTTTTT 14 TRBV7-7 NA NA TRBJ2-2
CSARGGTSNTDTQYF TGCAGTGCTAGAGGGGGGACATCGAACACAGATACGCAGTATTTT 15 TRBV20-1 many NA TRBJ2-3
CASSLDRRNQPQHF TGTGCCAGCAGTTTAGACCGACGCAATCAGCCCCAGCATTTT 14 TRBV12-3/TRBV12-4 NA NA TRBJ1-5
CAISESSDTQYF TGTGCCATCAGTGAGTCGTCAGATACGCAGTATTTT 12 TRBV10-3 NA NA TRBJ2-3
CASSPGQGVQPQHF TGTGCCAGTAGTCCGGGACAGGGTGTGCAGCCCCAGCATTTT 14 TRBV19 NA TRBD1 TRBJ1-5
CSVDSLNTGELFF TGCAGCGTTGACTCCCTTAACACCGGGGAGCTGTTTTTT 13 TRBV29-1 NA NA TRBJ2-2
CASSPRVSGNTIYF TGTGCCAGCAGTCCCAGGGTCTCTGGAAACACCATATATTTT 14 TRBV6-1 few NA TRBJ1-3
CASTREVGQGYTF TGTGCCAGCACCAGGGAAGTCGGGCAGGGCTACACCTTC 13 TRBV6-5 few NA TRBJ1-2
CASSLWGNEQFF TGTGCCAGCAGTTTATGGGGCAATGAGCAGTTCTTC 12 TRBV28 few NA TRBJ2-1
CASSHTGYLVNTEAFF TGTGCCAGCAGTCACACAGGGTATTTAGTGAACACTGAAGCTTTCTTT 16 TRBV7-2 few NA TRBJ1-1
CASSLVLGLAVKKQFF TGTGCCAGCAGCTTAGTTTTGGGACTAGCTGTTAAAAAGCAGTTCTTC 16 TRBV7-2 NA TRBD2 TRBJ2-1
CASSQVLQGGLFF TGTGCCAGCAGCCAAGTCCTTCAGGGCGGACTGTTTTTT 13 TRBV4-2 few NA TRBJ1-4
CASSAGGAQETQYF TGTGCCAGCAGTGCCGGGGGGGCTCAAGAGACCCAGTACTTC 14 TRBV7-2 NA TRBD2 TRBJ2-5
CASSQDWGGNSPLHF TGTGCCAGCAGCCAAGATTGGGGTGGCAATTCACCCCTCCACTTT 15 TRBV4-2 few NA TRBJ1-6
CSVVNPGETQYF TGCAGCGTTGTCAATCCGGGGGAGACCCAGTACTTC 12 TRBV29-1 many NA TRBJ2-5
CASSIQGERGNTIYF TGTGCCAGCTCAATTCAGGGGGAGCGTGGAAACACCATATATTTT 15 TRBV18 few TRBD1 TRBJ1-3
CSAVRDTGNTQYF TGCAGTGCTGTCCGGGACACGGGTAATACGCAGTATTTT 13 TRBV20-1 few NA TRBJ2-3
CASSLLPRAEFF TGTGCCAGCAGTTTATTACCCAGGGCGGAGTTCTTC 12 TRBV27 few NA TRBJ2-1
CASSYSLVLDEQYF TGTGCCAGCAGTTACTCGTTAGTACTGGACGAGCAGTACTTC 14 TRBV6-5 NA NA TRBJ2-7
CASGEMPGTGELFF TGTGCCAGCGGAGAAATGCCGGGCACCGGGGAGCTGTTTTTT 14 TRBV4-2 few NA TRBJ2-2
CASSFQGQQDTQYF TGCGCCAGCAGCTTTCAAGGACAGCAAGATACGCAGTATTTT 14 TRBV5-1 many NA TRBJ2-3
CASRPPYLIRGEETQYF TGTGCAAGTCGACCCCCCTACTTAATCAGGGGCGAAGAGACCCAGTACTTC 17 TRBV12-2 few NA TRBJ2-5
CSVFSGGADTQYF TGCAGCGTGTTCAGCGGAGGGGCAGATACGCAGTATTTT 13 TRBV29-1 many NA TRBJ2-3
CASSAYFMRQETQYF TGTGCCAGCAGCGCCTATTTTATGCGACAAGAGACCCAGTACTTC 15 TRBV13 NA NA TRBJ2-5
CSVRYGTGEETQYF TGCAGCGTTCGCTATGGTACCGGGGAAGAGACCCAGTACTTC 14 TRBV29-1 many NA TRBJ2-5
CASSGVRQPQHF TGTGCCAGCAGTGGGGTGCGTCAGCCCCAGCATTTT 12 TRBV2 few NA TRBJ1-5
CSASLRATEQFF TGCAGTGCTTCTCTTAGGGCTACTGAGCAGTTCTTC 12 TRBV20-1 once NA TRBJ2-1
CASSPTSGGNTQYF TGTGCCAGCAGCCCCACTAGCGGGGGGAATACGCAGTATTTT 14 TRBV7-9 many TRBD2 TRBJ2-3
CASGATNTEAFF TGTGCCAGCGGTGCCACGAACACTGAAGCTTTCTTT 12 TRBV9 NA NA TRBJ1-1
CASAGTSYNEQFF TGTGCCAGCGCCGGGACTTCCTACAATGAGCAGTTCTTC 13 TRBV11-2 many NA TRBJ2-1
CASSDPLETQYF TGTGCCAGCAGTGACCCCCTGGAGACCCAGTACTTC 12 TRBV6-6 NA NA TRBJ2-5
CASSPRGDSPLHF TGTGCCAGCAGCCCCAGGGGAGACTCACCCCTCCACTTT 13 TRBV27 many NA TRBJ1-6
CASSVDIWDTQYF TGTGCCAGCAGCGTAGATATCTGGGACACGCAGTATTTT 13 TRBV9 NA NA TRBJ2-3
CASSGLGDFYEQYF TGTGCCAGCAGTGGACTCGGGGACTTCTACGAGCAGTACTTC 14 TRBV2 many NA TRBJ2-7
CASSYGTAPQYF TGTGCCAGCAGTTACGGGACAGCTCCCCAGTACTTC 12 TRBV11-2 NA TRBD1 TRBJ2-5
CATRERGRSGAFF TGTGCCACCAGGGAGAGGGGGCGATCTGGGGCTTTCTTT 13 TRBV24-1 many TRBD1 TRBJ1-1
CASSFTGYGYGYTF TGTGCCAGCAGCTTTACAGGGTACGGTTATGGCTACACCTTC 14 TRBV5-4 few NA TRBJ1-2
CASAQAGSLPGELFF TGTGCCAGCGCACAGGCGGGGTCCCTCCCCGGGGAGCTGTTTTTT 15 TRBV9 few NA TRBJ2-2
CASSPGTGDEKLFF TGTGCCAGCTCACCCGGGACAGGGGACGAAAAACTGTTTTTT 14 TRBV18 many TRBD1 TRBJ1-4
CASSSTGASNQPQHF TGCGCCAGCAGCTCGACAGGCGCAAGCAATCAGCCCCAGCATTTT 15 TRBV5-1 few NA TRBJ1-5
CASSFTLGEAFF TGTGCCAGCAGCTTTACCCTCGGGGAAGCTTTCTTT 12 TRBV11-2 NA NA TRBJ1-1
CASSLGLDTQYF TGTGCCAGCAGTTTAGGGCTAGATACGCAGTATTTT 12 TRBV12-3/TRBV12-4 NA NA TRBJ2-3
CASSPGTGYTEAFF TGTGCCAGCAGCCCCGGGACCGGGTACACTGAAGCTTTCTTT 14 TRBV6-5 NA NA TRBJ1-1
CSARGSADTYNEQFF TGCAGTGCTAGAGGGTCGGCCGACACCTACAATGAGCAGTTCTTC 15 TRBV20-1 few NA TRBJ2-1
CASSGGGEELFF TGTGCCAGCAGCGGGGGTGGGGAGGAGCTGTTTTTT 12 TRBV7-6 many NA TRBJ2-2